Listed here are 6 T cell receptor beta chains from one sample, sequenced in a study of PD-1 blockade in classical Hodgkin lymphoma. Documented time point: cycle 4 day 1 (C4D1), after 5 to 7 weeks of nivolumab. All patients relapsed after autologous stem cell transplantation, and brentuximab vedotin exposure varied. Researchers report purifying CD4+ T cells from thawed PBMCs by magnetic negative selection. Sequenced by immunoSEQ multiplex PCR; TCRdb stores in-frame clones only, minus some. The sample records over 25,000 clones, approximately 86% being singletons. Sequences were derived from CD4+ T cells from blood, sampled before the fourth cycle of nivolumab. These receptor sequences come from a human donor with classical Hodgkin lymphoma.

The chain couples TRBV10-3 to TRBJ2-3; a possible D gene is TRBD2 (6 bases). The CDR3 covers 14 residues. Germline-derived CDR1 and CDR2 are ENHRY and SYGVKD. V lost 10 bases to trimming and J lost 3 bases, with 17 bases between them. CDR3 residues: CATGPGLLTDTQYF. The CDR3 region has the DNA TGTGCCACTGGACCGGGACTTCTAACAGATACGCAGTATTTT.

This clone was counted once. The CDR3 spells CASSPTSTGWYHEQYF. Here the CDR3 DNA reads TGTGCCAGCAGCCCTACTTCGACAGGTTGGTACCACGAGCAGTACTTC. The J gene is TRBJ2-5, the V gene TRBV11-2; possibly TRBD1 for D (6 bases). The end of the DNA is better explained by TRBJ2-7, so the J call may be wrong. The length of the CDR3 is 16 residues. CDR1 and CDR2 (germline): SGHAT, FQNNGV.

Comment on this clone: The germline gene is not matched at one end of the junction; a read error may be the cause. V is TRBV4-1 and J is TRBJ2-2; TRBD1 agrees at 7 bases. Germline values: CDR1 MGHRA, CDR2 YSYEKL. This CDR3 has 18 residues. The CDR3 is CASSQGRQGPTGTRELFF. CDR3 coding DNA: TGCGCCAGCAGCCAGGGTAGACAGGGTCCAACAGGCACCCGGGAGCTGTTTTTT.

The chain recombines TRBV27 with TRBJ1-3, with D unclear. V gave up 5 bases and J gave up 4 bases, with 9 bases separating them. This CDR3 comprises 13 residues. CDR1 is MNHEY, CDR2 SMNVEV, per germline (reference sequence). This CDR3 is CASSPSGGNTIYF. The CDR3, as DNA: TGTGCCAGCAGTCCGTCGGGCGGAAACACCATATATTTT.

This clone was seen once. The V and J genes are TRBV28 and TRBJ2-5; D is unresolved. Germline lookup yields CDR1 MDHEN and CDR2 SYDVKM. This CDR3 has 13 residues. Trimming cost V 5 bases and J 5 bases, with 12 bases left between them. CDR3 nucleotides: TGTGCCAGCAGTATGACACATCGGGAGACCCAGTACTTC. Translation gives CASSMTHRETQYF.

The CDR3, as DNA: TGTGCCAGCTCACCGAGGGACAATCAGCCCCAGCATTTT. It specifies CASSPRDNQPQHF. This chain joins TRBV18 and TRBJ1-5; D gene ambiguous. The CDR3 runs to 13 residues. From germline, CDR1 is KGHSH and CDR2 LQKENI. V gave up 3 bases and J gave up 3 bases, with 6 bases separating them.